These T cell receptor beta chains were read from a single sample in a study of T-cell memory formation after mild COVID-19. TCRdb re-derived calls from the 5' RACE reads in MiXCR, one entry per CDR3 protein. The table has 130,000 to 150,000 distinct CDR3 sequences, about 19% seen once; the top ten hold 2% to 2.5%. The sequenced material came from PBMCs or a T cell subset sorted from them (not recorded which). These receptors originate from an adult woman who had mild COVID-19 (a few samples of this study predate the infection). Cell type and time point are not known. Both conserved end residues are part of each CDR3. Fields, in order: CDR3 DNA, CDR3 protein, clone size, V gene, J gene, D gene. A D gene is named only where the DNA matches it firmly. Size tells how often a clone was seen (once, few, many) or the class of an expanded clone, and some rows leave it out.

CDR3 DNA: TGTGCCAGCAGGCTAGGCGGGTTGGACACCGGGGAGCTGTTTTTT
CDR3 protein: CASRLGGLDTGELFF
clone size: few
V gene: TRBV2
J gene: TRBJ2-2
D gene: -

CDR3 DNA: TGTGCCAGCAGCTTTCTCGGGGGGGATTCCTACGAGCAGTACTTC
CDR3 protein: CASSFLGGDSYEQYF
clone size: many
V gene: TRBV5-5
J gene: TRBJ2-7
D gene: TRBD2

CDR3 DNA: TGTGCCAGCTCAGAGCGGACAGGGCAAAACATTCAGTACTTC
CDR3 protein: CASSERTGQNIQYF
clone size: -
V gene: TRBV18
J gene: TRBJ2-4
D gene: TRBD1

CDR3 DNA: TGTGCCAGCTCACCGGGACTAGCGGGAGGAGACGAGCAGTACTTC
CDR3 protein: CASSPGLAGGDEQYF
clone size: few
V gene: TRBV18
J gene: TRBJ2-7
D gene: TRBD2

CDR3 DNA: TGCAGTGCTCATCGGGGCACCCCCAATCAGCCCCAGCATTTT
CDR3 protein: CSAHRGTPNQPQHF
clone size: -
V gene: TRBV20-1
J gene: TRBJ1-5
D gene: -

CDR3 DNA: TGTGCCAGCAGTTACGCGGCAGCTGGGGGCTACACCTTC
CDR3 protein: CASSYAAAGGYTF
clone size: -
V gene: TRBV6-5
J gene: TRBJ1-2
D gene: -

CDR3 DNA: TGTGCCAGCAGGTCCCGGGACGGAGGCTCCTACGAGCAGTACTTC
CDR3 protein: CASRSRDGGSYEQYF
clone size: -
V gene: TRBV6-5
J gene: TRBJ2-7
D gene: -

CDR3 DNA: TGTGCCAGCAGCCAGGACAGGATGCAGCCCCAGCATTTT
CDR3 protein: CASSQDRMQPQHF
clone size: -
V gene: TRBV3-1
J gene: TRBJ1-5
D gene: TRBD1

CDR3 DNA: TGTGCCAGCAGCTTACAGCCCGGACTAGCGGGAGGGCCAGGCACCGGGGAGCTGTTTTTT
CDR3 protein: CASSLQPGLAGGPGTGELFF
clone size: few
V gene: TRBV11-2
J gene: TRBJ2-2
D gene: TRBD2

CDR3 DNA: TGTGCCAGCAGCATGGACAGCCAGCTGAACACTGAAGCTTTCTTT
CDR3 protein: CASSMDSQLNTEAFF
clone size: -
V gene: TRBV5-6
J gene: TRBJ1-1
D gene: -

CDR3 DNA: TGTGCCAGCAGCTCGACAGGGAACTCTGGAAACACCATATATTTT
CDR3 protein: CASSSTGNSGNTIYF
clone size: few
V gene: TRBV7-3
J gene: TRBJ1-3
D gene: TRBD1

CDR3 DNA: TGTGCCAGCAGTAAAGGACAGGGAGGGCGAGAGACCCAGTACTTC
CDR3 protein: CASSKGQGGRETQYF
clone size: many
V gene: TRBV25-1
J gene: TRBJ2-5
D gene: -

CDR3 DNA: TGTGCCAGCTACCGACCTTTAGCGGGAGCCCTGCCGAATGAGCAGTTCTTC
CDR3 protein: CASYRPLAGALPNEQFF
clone size: once
V gene: TRBV12-3/TRBV12-4
J gene: TRBJ2-1
D gene: TRBD2

CDR3 DNA: TGCGCCAGCAGCTTAGGACGGCCGAACACCGGGGAGCTGTTTTTT
CDR3 protein: CASSLGRPNTGELFF
clone size: many
V gene: TRBV5-1
J gene: TRBJ2-2
D gene: -

CDR3 DNA: TGCAGTGCTAGGCTGGGACAGAACAACTATGGCTACACCTTC
CDR3 protein: CSARLGQNNYGYTF
clone size: -
V gene: TRBV20-1
J gene: TRBJ1-2
D gene: TRBD1

CDR3 DNA: TGTGCCAGCAGCCACCCCCGGGCTCCATCTGGGGCCAACGTCCTGACTTTC
CDR3 protein: CASSHPRAPSGANVLTF
clone size: -
V gene: TRBV3-1
J gene: TRBJ2-6
D gene: -

CDR3 DNA: TGTGCCACCGGACTAGCGGGCGACTTCTACAATGAGCAGTTCTTC
CDR3 protein: CATGLAGDFYNEQFF
clone size: -
V gene: TRBV12-3/TRBV12-4
J gene: TRBJ2-1
D gene: TRBD2

CDR3 DNA: TGTGCCAGCACCCAGGGGGGGGTCGGCTCCTACAATGAGCAGTTCTTC
CDR3 protein: CASTQGGVGSYNEQFF
clone size: few
V gene: TRBV12-3/TRBV12-4
J gene: TRBJ2-1
D gene: -

CDR3 DNA: TGTGCCACCAGTGCGACAGGAGGGATTAGAGCGAACACCGGGGAGCTGTTTTTT
CDR3 protein: CATSATGGIRANTGELFF
clone size: few
V gene: TRBV24-1
J gene: TRBJ2-2
D gene: -

CDR3 DNA: TGTGCCAGCAGGCCGACAGAGCTGAGGGGCTACACCTTC
CDR3 protein: CASRPTELRGYTF
clone size: -
V gene: TRBV6-5
J gene: TRBJ1-2
D gene: -

CDR3 DNA: TGTGCCAGCAGTCGAATCCAGTATACAGATACGCAGTATTTT
CDR3 protein: CASSRIQYTDTQYF
clone size: few
V gene: TRBV27
J gene: TRBJ2-3
D gene: -

CDR3 DNA: TGTGCCAGCAGTCGATCCGGGACTTTAGAGACCCAGTACTTC
CDR3 protein: CASSRSGTLETQYF
clone size: -
V gene: TRBV12-3/TRBV12-4
J gene: TRBJ2-5
D gene: -

CDR3 DNA: TGCAGCGTAGGAACTAACTATGGCTACACCTTC
CDR3 protein: CSVGTNYGYTF
clone size: -
V gene: TRBV29-1
J gene: TRBJ1-2
D gene: -

CDR3 DNA: TGCGCCAGCAGCGCCGGGACTACGATGGGGTACAATGAGCAGTTCTTC
CDR3 protein: CASSAGTTMGYNEQFF
clone size: few
V gene: TRBV5-1
J gene: TRBJ2-1
D gene: TRBD2

CDR3 DNA: TGCGCCAGCTCACCGGGACACGCAAACACCGGGGAGCTGTTTTTT
CDR3 protein: CASSPGHANTGELFF
clone size: many
V gene: TRBV4-3
J gene: TRBJ2-2
D gene: -

CDR3 DNA: TGCAGCGTTGGGGGGGGCACTGAAGCTTTCTTT
CDR3 protein: CSVGGGTEAFF
clone size: few
V gene: TRBV29-1
J gene: TRBJ1-1
D gene: -

CDR3 DNA: TGTGCCAGTAGTATATCCCCGTATTACATTCAGTACTTC
CDR3 protein: CASSISPYYIQYF
clone size: -
V gene: TRBV19
J gene: TRBJ2-4
D gene: -

CDR3 DNA: TGCAGTGCTAGGTTCAAACTCAGGATTAATGAAAAACTGTTTTTT
CDR3 protein: CSARFKLRINEKLFF
clone size: few
V gene: TRBV20-1
J gene: TRBJ1-4
D gene: -

CDR3 DNA: TGCGCCAGCAGCCTCGCGTGGGCTCGGGCCGAGCAGTACTTC
CDR3 protein: CASSLAWARAEQYF
clone size: -
V gene: TRBV5-1
J gene: TRBJ2-7
D gene: -

CDR3 DNA: TGTGCCAGCAGCCCTTTTAGCGGGGGGACCAGCACAGATACGCAGTATTTT
CDR3 protein: CASSPFSGGTSTDTQYF
clone size: -
V gene: TRBV12-3/TRBV12-4
J gene: TRBJ2-3
D gene: TRBD2

CDR3 DNA: TGTGCCAGCAGCCCTGAACCGGGACGGCGCACAGATACGCAGTATTTT
CDR3 protein: CASSPEPGRRTDTQYF
clone size: few
V gene: TRBV7-9
J gene: TRBJ2-3
D gene: -

CDR3 DNA: TGTGCCAGCTCACCACATAGCCTAGCGGGGGGGCCCTACGAGCAGTACTTC
CDR3 protein: CASSPHSLAGGPYEQYF
clone size: few
V gene: TRBV18
J gene: TRBJ2-7
D gene: TRBD2

CDR3 DNA: TGCAGCGTTGAAGATTTAGGAGGGAGGGCCAATGAGCAGTTCTTC
CDR3 protein: CSVEDLGGRANEQFF
clone size: few
V gene: TRBV29-1
J gene: TRBJ2-1
D gene: TRBD2

CDR3 DNA: TGTGCCTGGAGTGGCCGGGGAGGGGGAATCTCCTACAATGAGCAGTTCTTC
CDR3 protein: CAWSGRGGGISYNEQFF
clone size: -
V gene: TRBV30
J gene: TRBJ2-1
D gene: -

CDR3 DNA: TGTGCCAGCAGCCAAGATGCCGGACAGGTCCCGGGTACTGAAGCTTTCTTT
CDR3 protein: CASSQDAGQVPGTEAFF
clone size: few
V gene: TRBV4-2
J gene: TRBJ1-1
D gene: TRBD1

CDR3 DNA: TGCGCCAGCAGCCCCTCCTCGACGGCGGGGGGATCCGAGCAGTACTTC
CDR3 protein: CASSPSSTAGGSEQYF
clone size: -
V gene: TRBV4-3
J gene: TRBJ2-7
D gene: TRBD2

CDR3 DNA: TGTGCCAGCAGCCAATCAACAGGGGGCCAAGAGACCCAGTACTTC
CDR3 protein: CASSQSTGGQETQYF
clone size: -
V gene: TRBV4-2
J gene: TRBJ2-5
D gene: TRBD1

CDR3 DNA: TGCAGTGCTATTGGGCCCTTAGAGGGTGACGAGCAGTACTTC
CDR3 protein: CSAIGPLEGDEQYF
clone size: -
V gene: TRBV20-1
J gene: TRBJ2-7
D gene: -

CDR3 DNA: TGCAGTGCATCGACCGGGACAGGGTCCTATGGCTACACCTTC
CDR3 protein: CSASTGTGSYGYTF
clone size: few
V gene: TRBV20-1
J gene: TRBJ1-2
D gene: TRBD1